Here is one T cell receptor (beta chain) with its context. Its antigen is as yet unknown. Different DNA sequences within this sample yield the same CDR3. Data came from immunoSEQ multiplex PCR; TCRdb stores just in-frame clones and leaves some out. Altogether 2 million to 2.5 million clones are present, 85% to 95% being singletons, with the ten largest covering 0.37%. This record belongs to a study of shared clonotypes between healthy human individuals. Study observations and caveats: What rarefaction showed was incomplete sorted-subset sequencing despite large depth. All-four-donor shared clonotypes had higher generation probabilities than non-shared clonotypes did.

Donors were healthy HIV-negative adults without recent acute infections or vaccinations. The receptor comes from a man aged 18 to 30 in good health. Some clones in this sample may be carry-over from other donors' samples. Sequencing input: naive CD4+ T cells from PBMCs. Stated subset: CD45RA+ positively selected.

The CDR3 DNA reads as TGCGCCAGCAGCCAAGTGGGCCCCACTGAAGCTTTCTTT. Protein sequence: CASSQVGPTEAFF. This chain uses TRBV4-1 with TRBJ1-1; D remains ambiguous. This CDR3 is built from 13 residues. V lost 1 base to trimming and J lost 4 bases, with 7 bases between them. CDR1 is MGHRA, CDR2 YSYEKL, per germline.